This T cell receptor (beta chain) was identified in a study of blood T cells in healthy people across ages. Study findings and constraints: CMV status of donors was unknown, possibly confounding expanded clonotype changes.

V shed 4 bases, J shed 6 bases, and the junction held 18 bases outside the gene matches. This CDR3 has 18 amino acids. CDR1 LGHDT and CDR2 YNNKEL come from the germline V gene (reference sequence). About this clonotype itself: What it binds is unknown.

The authors ran a second PCR of about 7 to 12 cycles using a sample-barcoded 5' primer and a J-beta primer mix. Unique molecular identifiers of 12 random nucleotides labeled each cDNA. TCRdb reprocessed the 5' RACE reads via MiXCR and lists one record per CDR3 protein. Of under 2,000,000 distinct CDR3 sequences listed, 49% are singletons. The authors extracted at least 6 micrograms of total RNA per sample. The chain has TRBV3-1 and TRBJ2-7; 10 positions match TRBD1. The clonotype was recovered from a woman in her thirties or forties in good health. Sequenced input: blood. The CDR3 here is CASSLYFAGTGDGGEQYF. As DNA, the CDR3 is TGTGCCAGCAGCCTTTACTTCGCCGGGACAGGGGACGGGGGCGAGCAGTACTTC.